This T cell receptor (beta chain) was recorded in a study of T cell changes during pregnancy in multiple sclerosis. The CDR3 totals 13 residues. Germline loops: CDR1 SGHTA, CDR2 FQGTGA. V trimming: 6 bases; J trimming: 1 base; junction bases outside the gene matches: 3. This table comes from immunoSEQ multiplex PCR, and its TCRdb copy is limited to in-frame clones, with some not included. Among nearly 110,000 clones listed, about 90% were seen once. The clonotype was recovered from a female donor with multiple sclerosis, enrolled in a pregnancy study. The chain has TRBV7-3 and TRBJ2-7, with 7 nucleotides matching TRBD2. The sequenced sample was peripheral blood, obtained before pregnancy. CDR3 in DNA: TGTGCCAGCAGGGCTAGCGGATCCTACGAGCAGTACTTC. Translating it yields CASRASGSYEQYF.